The 20 T cell receptor beta chains in this list originate from one sample, sequenced in a study of CD8+ T cells in alopecia areata. RNA extraction was followed by reverse transcription into cDNA, which acted as the sequencing template. TCRdb's table, derived via immunoSEQ multiplex PCR, lists solely in-frame clones and lacks some. The table lists 200,000 to 250,000 clones, over 60% of them singletons, with roughly 4.2% in the top ten. Treatment noted: oral pan-JAK inhibitor, 5-10 mg twice daily. The specimen comprised CD4+ T cells sorted from blood, sampled at week 4, from a patient treated with tofacitinib. These receptors all come from a human donor with alopecia areata.

This clone was counted a few times. The chain combines TRBV2 with TRBJ1-1; 7 bases align to TRBD1. Germline CDR1 reads SNHLY; CDR2 reads FYNNEI. The CDR3 is 13 residues long. Losses at the gene ends were 6 bases for V and 1 base for J; bases not matched to a gene: 2. CDR3 in amino acids: CASRNRGNTEAFF. CDR3 in DNA: TGTGCCAGCAGGAACAGGGGGAACACTGAAGCTTTCTTT.

The V gene is TRBV18, the J gene TRBJ2-6, with 7 positions matching TRBD1. This CDR3 has 19 amino acids. With V trimmed by 2 bases and J by 0 bases, 10 bases remained unmatched. Per germline, CDR1 KGHSH and CDR2 LQKENI. The CDR3 DNA sequence: TGTGCCAGCTCACCAAACCCGACAGGGCCGTTCTCTGGGGCCAACGTCCTGACTTTC. This translates into CASSPNPTGPFSGANVLTF.

The chain couples TRBV15 to TRBJ2-3; perhaps D is TRBD1 or TRBD2 (5 bases each). This CDR3 has 17 amino acids. Germline CDR1 and CDR2: LNHNV and YYDKDF (reference sequence). V was clipped by 5 bases and J by 0 bases, with 18 bases between them. In DNA form, the CDR3 reads TGTGCCACCAGCGGCCAGGGATCCGGGGTCAGCACAGATACGCAGTATTTT. As protein: CATSGQGSGVSTDTQYF.

This chain links TRBV7-2 with TRBJ2-7; 7 nucleotides match TRBD1. After removal of 2 bases from V and 3 bases from J, the junction contained 7 bases not matched to a gene. This CDR3 has 15 amino acids. The germline CDR1 and CDR2 sequences are SGHTA and FQGNSA. CDR3 sequence reads: CASSLTGTVLYEQYF. The CDR3, as DNA: TGTGCCAGCAGCTTAACCGGGACAGTGCTCTACGAGCAGTACTTC.

The chain joins TRBV27 to TRBJ2-4, with D tentatively TRBD2 (6 bases). Germline CDR1 and CDR2: MNHEY and SMNVEV (reference sequence). The CDR3 spans 17 residues. V was cut by 8 bases and J by 5 bases, with 25 bases left in between. The CDR3 reads CASGRPPAGKLQNIQYF. Here the CDR3 DNA reads TGTGCCAGCGGCCGCCCCCCGGCGGGAAAACTCCAAAACATTCAGTACTTC.

The gene calls are TRBV2 and TRBJ2-3, with 10 bases identical to TRBD2. The CDR3 contains 14 residues. V trimming: 7 bases; J trimming: 3 bases; junction bases outside the gene matches: 4. The germline V gene encodes CDR1 SNHLY and CDR2 FYNNEI. CDR3 in amino acids: CASKPSGGTDTQYF. The CDR3 DNA is TGTGCCAGCAAGCCTAGCGGGGGTACAGATACGCAGTATTTT.

The V and J genes are TRBV7-2 and TRBJ2-5; possibly TRBD1 or TRBD2 for D (5 bases each). The CDR3 loop spans 12 amino acids. CDR1 is SGHTA and CDR2 is FQGNSA in the germline V gene. Trimming stripped 5 bases from V and 5 bases from J, with 9 bases between. In nucleotides, the CDR3 is TGTGCCAGCAGCCCCTGGGGGGAGACCCAGTACTTC. Its translation: CASSPWGETQYF.

Comment on this clone: Germline is not matched at one junction end, which may reflect a read error. This sequence joins TRBV7-2 and TRBJ1-4; maybe TRBD1 (6 bases). CDR3 length: 15 residues. From germline, CDR1 is SGHTA and CDR2 FQGNSA. CDR3 nucleotide sequence: TGTGCCAGCACCTTAAGGGGGGGTAGTCATGAAAAACTGTTTTTT. Its protein is CASTLRGGSHEKLFF.

The V gene is TRBV2, the J gene TRBJ1-6; the D gene is possibly TRBD1 (6 bases). The CDR3 runs 15 residues. Germline V gene data show CDR1 as SNHLY and CDR2 as FYNNEI. The ends were cut back, 5 bases at V and 9 bases at J, with 17 bases in the middle. The CDR3 region is CASSQRQALSSPLHF. Written as DNA, the CDR3 is TGTGCCAGCAGTCAGAGACAGGCTCTTAGTTCACCCCTCCACTTT.

This clone was seen a few times. This chain connects TRBV7-8 to TRBJ1-2; 7 bases match TRBD1. Trimming took 1 base from V and 4 from J; bases not matched to a gene: 12. The germline V gene has CDR1 SGHVS and CDR2 FQNEAQ. This CDR3 has 17 amino acids. The DNA of the CDR3 is TGTGCCAGCAGCTTAGAACTTAACAGGGGAAGAGGCTATGGCTACACCTTC. Its translation: CASSLELNRGRGYGYTF.

J is TRBJ1-5 and V is TRBV6-1; unclear D gene. The V gene lost 6 bases and the J gene lost 6 bases, with 9 bases spanning the gap. The CDR3 runs 12 residues. Germline V lookup: CDR1 MNHNS, CDR2 SASEGT. CDR3 in amino acids: CASSQLSQPQHF. The DNA of the CDR3 is TGTGCCAGCAGCCAATTAAGTCAGCCCCAGCATTTT.

This clone has just a few counts. V gene TRBV7-2 combines with J gene TRBJ2-3; the match to TRBD2 covers 9 bases. The V and J ends lost 5 bases and 6 bases, in that order; junction bases with no gene match: 15. Germline V gene data show CDR1 as SGHTA and CDR2 as FQGNSA. The CDR3 is 17 amino acids. The CDR3 loop reads CASSPQTSGPWADTQYF. CDR3 in DNA: TGTGCCAGCAGCCCACAAACTAGCGGGCCATGGGCGGATACGCAGTATTTT.

The CDR3 sequence: CASSQRGATTDTQYF. The CDR3 DNA reads as TGCGCCAGCAGCCAGCGGGGGGCGACCACAGATACGCAGTATTTT. This chain links TRBV4-3 with TRBJ2-3; 8 bases match TRBD2. Germline CDR1 is LGHNA and CDR2 is YSLEER. The V and J ends lost 3 bases and 2 bases, in that order; junction bases with no gene match: 4. The CDR3 loop spans 15 amino acids.

The chain combines TRBV5-1 with TRBJ2-5; the D is unclear. Between the trimmed V and J ends, which lost 1 base and 5 bases, there was a span of 15 bases. Per germline, CDR1 SGHRS and CDR2 YFSETQ. This CDR3 is built from 15 residues. The DNA for the CDR3 is TGCGCCAGCAGCTTGAGCTCGTACTCCGGCGAGACCCAGTACTTC. Its translation is CASSLSSYSGETQYF. Together with reference TRBV5-1 and TRBJ2-5, the CDR3 gives the full variable domain: KAGVTQTPRYLIKTRGQQVTLSCSPISGHRSVSWYQQTPGQGLQFLFEYFSETQRNKGNFPGRFSGRQFSNSRSEMNVSTLELGDSALYLCASSLSSYSGETQYFGPGTRLLVL.

This clone has more than one count but fewer than ten. The chain is built from TRBV11-1 and TRBJ2-4; 7 nucleotides align to TRBD1. The germline CDR1 and CDR2 sequences are SGHAT and FQDESV (reference sequence). The CDR3 extends over 15 amino acids. J gave up 3 bases and V 1 base, and 3 bases lay outside the gene matches. CDR3 DNA: TGTGCCAGCAGCTTAGTTTGGACAGGCAAAAACATTCAGTACTTC. Amino acid sequence: CASSLVWTGKNIQYF.

This clone was found a few times. V and J are TRBV4-2 and TRBJ2-3; 15 nucleotides match TRBD2. Germline V gives CDR1 LGHNA, CDR2 YNFKEQ. The CDR3 has 16 residues. The junction had 16 bases not matched to a gene; V was cut back by 11 bases and J by 10 bases. The CDR3 here is CAYTASGLAGGPPQYF. CDR3 sequence (DNA): TGTGCCTACACAGCAAGCGGACTAGCGGGGGGGCCGCCGCAGTATTTT.

The chain uses TRBV2 and TRBJ2-7; D is possibly TRBD1 or TRBD2 (5 bases each). This CDR3 is 13 amino acids long. The germline V and J ends were trimmed by 1 base and 6 bases, with 10 bases remaining between them. In germline, CDR1 is SNHLY, CDR2 FYNNEI. This CDR3 reads CASSEVNGGEQYF. In nucleotides, the CDR3 is TGTGCCAGCAGTGAAGTAAATGGGGGCGAGCAGTACTTC. The variable domain in full, completed from reference TRBV2 and TRBJ2-7, reads EPEVTQTPSHQVTQMGQEVILRCVPISNHLYFYWYRQILGQKVEFLVSFYNNEISEKSEIFDDQFSVERPDGSNFTLKIRSTKLEDSAMYFCASSEVNGGEQYFGPGTRLTVT.

Ten or more counts support this clone. The CDR3: CASSLGGAGVEKLFF. The CDR3 DNA reads as TGTGCCAGCAGCTTAGGTGGGGCGGGGGTTGAAAAACTGTTTTTT. The chain has TRBV7-2 and TRBJ1-4; D might be TRBD1 (5 bases). Trimming stripped 1 base from V and 7 bases from J, with 13 bases between. The germline CDR1 and CDR2 sequences are SGHTA and FQGNSA. This CDR3 has 15 residues.

The chain employs TRBV6-6 and TRBJ2-7; TRBD1 aligns across 9 bases. V trimming: 7 bases; J trimming: 0 bases; junction bases outside the gene matches: 4. The CDR3 is made up of 14 amino acids. CDR1 and CDR2 (germline): MNHNY, SVGAGI (reference sequence). The CDR3 DNA is TGTGCCAGCAACGGACAGGGGAGCTCCTACGAGCAGTACTTC. Translated: CASNGQGSSYEQYF.

The CDR3, as DNA: TGTGCCTGGAGCACCCTGGGACAGGGGGCAAATGGCTACACCTTC. Encoded protein: CAWSTLGQGANGYTF. The chain employs TRBV30 and TRBJ1-2; 12 nucleotides align to TRBD1. J was trimmed by 6 bases and V by 3 bases; bases with no gene match: 8. CDR3 size: 15 residues. Germline V gene data show CDR1 as GTSNPN and CDR2 as SVGIG (reference sequence).